This T cell receptor (beta chain) is drawn from a study of glioma-infiltrating T cells after dendritic cell vaccination (dated by TCRdb to between 2015 and 2016). With respect to the entire study: The cohort comprised approximately 15 glioblastoma patients from Phase I and II dendritic cell vaccination trials, 9 newly diagnosed and 6 with recurrent disease. The vaccine consisted of monocyte-derived dendritic cells cultured seven to eight days with IL-4 and GM-CSF, then pulsed overnight with autologous tumor lysate. Between 2003 and 2012, patients were given autologous tumor lysate-pulsed dendritic cell vaccination. Survival after dendritic cell vaccination was correlated with TCR sequencing metrics, such as TIL content and the overlap between tumor and blood repertoires. Deep sequencing of TCR beta CDR3 regions was used to quantify tumor-infiltrating lymphocyte content and compare tumor and blood repertoires in dendritic cell-vaccinated glioblastoma patients. Three intradermal dendritic cell vaccine injections were administered to patients at biweekly intervals in the arm below the axilla. General conclusions and limits of the study: The response model built on TCR overlap across three groups was characterized as speculative, with prospective validation still needed. The cohort was small and heterogeneous, and full blood and tumor sets were available for few patients, with initial-recurrent tumor pairs available for even fewer patients. After dendritic cell vaccination, a higher estimated pretreatment TIL content predicted longer time to progression and overall survival. No direct relationship between TCR clonality and survival was found, suggesting a diverse polyclonal response may matter.

The cysteine opens and the phenylalanine closes a CDR3 of 15 amino acids. This entry keeps only the CDR3 DNA: 45 bases, framed from base 1. The germline V gene yields SGHDT for CDR1 and YYEEEE for CDR2. V is cut back by 7 bases and J by 5 bases, with 12 bases in the junction unmatched. The time point label of this sample denotes: after dendritic cell vaccination, including at tumor progression/relapse. Patients were selected for having adequate residual fresh-frozen tumor tissue and more than two years of available survival data. Molecular status otherwise varied across the glioblastoma patients, but none of them carried an isocitrate dehydrogenase mutation. PBMC were collected before vaccination, two weeks after the third vaccination, and at tumor progression if progression occurred. Genomic DNA was extracted with the Qiagen DNeasy Blood extraction Kit. Turning to this clone: The antigen it binds to is not known. No qualities accompany the bases; no much larger clone lies one base away.

TCRB CDR3 regions were amplified from 1.5 to 2 ug genomic DNA, or all available DNA if less, using the immunoSEQ assay. The multiplex PCR relied on 60 forward primers for TCR V beta segments and 13 reverse primers for J beta segments. Synthetic control templates were spiked into each sample at limiting dilution to estimate reads per starting template. The Illumina HiSeq System generated sequencing reads of 87 bp. Per the original workflow: PCR and sequencing errors were removed by merging closely related sequences with a nearest neighbor algorithm. TCR overlap was defined as the percentage of unique tumor TCR beta sequences that were also found in the peripheral blood of the same patient. TCRdb's version of the immuneACCESS table is confined to in-frame rearrangements and falls short of the full clone set. An unresolved V gene accounts for under half of the shortfall where checked; the remainder is of unknown origin. D and trimming were read from the DNA, whereas the V and J calls and clone size are those reported in that table. For this sample the table gives 85,000 to 100,000 clones, of which 75% to 85% were detected only once. The ten largest clonotypes hold approximately 2% of the sample.

Recombination joined TRBV5-6 with TRBJ1-2; 9 junctional bases match TRBD1. The input for sequencing was blood, taken after dendritic cell vaccination. This clonotype was sampled from a human donor with glioblastoma. The CDR3 amino acid sequence is: CASLMGQGYPYGYTF. In nucleotide form, the sequence is TGTGCCAGCCTGATGGGACAGGGATATCCTTATGGCTACACCTTC. Reference TRBV5-6 and TRBJ1-2 proteins supply the regions before and after the CDR3; the full variable domain is: DAGVTQSPTHLIKTRGQQVTLRCSPKSGHDTVSWYQQALGQGPQFIFQYYEEEERQRGNFPDRFSGHQFPNYSSELNVNALLLGDSALYLCASLMGQGYPYGYTFGSGTRLTVV.